This T cell receptor (beta chain) was recorded in a study of CD8 T cells in ankylosing spondylitis. CDR1 is SQVTM and CDR2 is ANQGSEA in the germline V gene. Trimming shortened V by 4 bases and J by 0 bases, and 14 bases separated the two germline ends. This CDR3 is built from 15 residues. MiXCR, run by TCRdb on the 5' RACE reads, gives a single entry per CDR3 protein. Of 270,000 or so distinct CDR3 sequences in the sample, about 18% were seen once. The study's findings and limits: Blood from ankylosing spondylitis patients appeared to carry a characteristic roughly 8-variant TCR beta motif. Previous work reported some of these motif variants in the synovial fluid and blood of reactive arthritis. Clones linked to disease, bearing a CD8+ phenotype, were relatively rare in peripheral blood. Disease-linked clones were reportedly significantly enriched in matched ankylosing spondylitis synovial fluid.

Comments on this clonotype: Its cognate antigen is unknown.

Sequencing used blood, either unsorted or a sorted T cell fraction (not recorded which). The chain has TRBV29-1 and TRBJ2-3; possible D gene TRBD1, 5 bases. The TCR sequence derives from a male donor with ankylosing spondylitis or in good health (not recorded which). In DNA, the CDR3 is TGCAGCGTTGGTGGACATACCCTTAGCACAGATACGCAGTATTTT. This encodes CSVGGHTLSTDTQYF.